This T cell receptor beta chain appears in the sequencing data of a study of control samples from healthy donors and cancer patients. TCRdb's copy holds only in-frame clones and misses some; the assay was immunoSEQ multiplex PCR. Counted here are under 65,000 clones, 90% occurring once; the ten biggest clones make up more than 1%. There are 13 residues in the CDR3. V shed 7 bases and J 3 bases; nucleotides not matched to a gene: 3. The V and J genes are TRBV12-3 or TRBV12-4 and TRBJ2-3; TRBD1 agrees at 8 bases. Sequencing used PBMCs. This clonotype originated in a woman aged 50 to 60 with colorectal cancer. This CDR3 is CASNWDRTDTQYF. Written as DNA, the CDR3 is TGTGCCAGCAATTGGGACAGGACAGATACGCAGTATTTT.